These 22 T cell receptor beta chains were sequenced from one sample in a study of T cell clones after liver transplantation. Only in-frame clones appear in the TCRdb table, and some are missing; sequencing was by immunoSEQ multiplex PCR. The sample yields around 110,000 clones, about nine tenths seen once. The sample consisted of CD4+ T cells from blood, taken 12 months after liver transplant. Source of these receptors: a human patient who received a liver transplant. A share of the T cells may be of graft donor origin.

CDR3 sequence reads: CSVARLAGKQQFF. In nucleotides, the CDR3 is TGCAGCGTTGCGAGACTAGCGGGCAAACAGCAGTTCTTC. This sequence joins TRBV29-1 and TRBJ2-1, with TRBD2 identical over 10 bases. The CDR3 extends over 13 amino acids. J gave up 11 bases and V 4 bases, and 8 bases lay outside the gene matches. Looked up from germline, CDR1 is SQVTM and CDR2 is ANQGSEA.

V gene TRBV5-1 combines with J gene TRBJ2-2, with TRBD2 matching over 8 bases. The length of the CDR3 is 16 residues. The germline V gene has CDR1 SGHRS and CDR2 YFSETQ. Trimming took 1 base from V and 4 from J; bases not matched to a gene: 6. The CDR3 region is CASSLTTTSGTGELFF. The CDR3, as DNA: TGCGCCAGCAGCTTGACTACTACTAGCGGCACCGGGGAGCTGTTTTTT.

This rearrangement joins TRBV19 to TRBJ2-7; 12 bases align to TRBD2. Germline V gene data show CDR1 as LNHDA and CDR2 as SQIVND (reference sequence). V was clipped by 5 bases and J by 1 base; unmatched bases: 3. The length of the CDR3 is 15 residues. The CDR3 sequence: CASSRTSGKSYEQYF. As DNA, the CDR3 is TGTGCCAGTAGTCGGACTAGCGGGAAGTCCTACGAGCAGTACTTC. The full variable domain, completed using reference TRBV19 and TRBJ2-7, is DGGITQSPKYLFRKEGQNVTLSCEQNLNHDAMYWYRQDPGQGLRLIYYSQIVNDFQKGDIAEGYSVSREKKESFPLTVTSAQKNPTAFYLCASSRTSGKSYEQYFGPGTRLTVT.

This sequence joins TRBV7-9 and TRBJ2-1, with D uncertain. Germline CDR1 reads SEHNR; CDR2 reads FQNEAQ (reference sequence). This CDR3 has 12 amino acids. V dropped 5 bases and J dropped 10 bases, with 12 bases sitting between them. The CDR3 protein is CASSLAKGEQFF. The DNA for the CDR3 is TGTGCCAGCAGCCTGGCAAAGGGCGAGCAGTTCTTC.

V and J are TRBV5-1 and TRBJ1-3; D gene unclear. Looked up from germline, CDR1 is SGHRS and CDR2 is YFSETQ. The CDR3 sequence is 14 residues long. Trimming cost V 4 bases and J 0 bases, with 8 bases left between them. The CDR3: CASSEDGSGNTIYF. As DNA, the CDR3 is TGCGCCAGCAGCGAGGACGGCTCTGGAAACACCATATATTTT. The full variable domain, with the rest looked up from reference TRBV5-1 and TRBJ1-3, is KAGVTQTPRYLIKTRGQQVTLSCSPISGHRSVSWYQQTPGQGLQFLFEYFSETQRNKGNFPGRFSGRQFSNSRSEMNVSTLELGDSALYLCASSEDGSGNTIYFGEGSWLTVV.

CDR3 protein: CASSSGTADTYGYTF. In nucleotides, the CDR3 is TGCGCCAGCAGCTCCGGGACAGCCGACACCTATGGCTACACCTTC. V gene TRBV5-1 combines with J gene TRBJ1-2; 7 nucleotides line up with TRBD1. This CDR3 region has 15 residues. Germline values: CDR1 SGHRS, CDR2 YFSETQ. V trimming: 3 bases; J trimming: 4 bases; junction bases outside the gene matches: 9. The entire variable domain, with the rest obtained from reference TRBV5-1 and TRBJ1-2, is as follows: KAGVTQTPRYLIKTRGQQVTLSCSPISGHRSVSWYQQTPGQGLQFLFEYFSETQRNKGNFPGRFSGRQFSNSRSEMNVSTLELGDSALYLCASSSGTADTYGYTFGSGTRLTVV.

The genes are TRBV28 and TRBJ2-3; TRBD2 matches at 11 bases. With 5 bases clipped from V and 5 bases from J, the junction kept 18 bases outside the gene matches. From germline, CDR1 is MDHEN and CDR2 SYDVKM. This CDR3 contains 19 residues. The CDR3 region has the DNA TGTGCCAGCAGTATGGGACTGAGGGGTAGCGGGAGGGCCAGAGATACGCAGTATTTT. It encodes CASSMGLRGSGRARDTQYF.

The V gene is TRBV11-2, the J gene TRBJ1-1, with D maybe TRBD1 (5 bases). CDR1 is SGHAT, CDR2 FQNNGV, per germline. This CDR3 has 17 residues. Trimming stripped 1 base from V and 1 base from J, with 16 bases between. This CDR3 is CASSLASSPTGNTEAFF. CDR3 sequence (DNA): TGTGCCAGCAGCTTAGCGTCATCTCCCACAGGGAACACTGAAGCTTTCTTT.

This rearrangement joins TRBV5-1 to TRBJ1-2; 8 bases line up with TRBD1. Germline CDR1 is SGHRS and CDR2 is YFSETQ. V gave up 0 bases and J gave up 6 bases; unmatched junction bases: 7. This CDR3 comprises 15 residues. CDR3 nucleotide sequence: TGCGCCAGCAGCTTGGAGGGCCAGGGGGCGGATGGCTACACCTTC. Amino acids: CASSLEGQGADGYTF.

The J gene is TRBJ2-3, the V gene TRBV29-1, with 9 bases matching TRBD1. The CDR3 has 12 amino acids. Germline V CDR1 and CDR2: SQVTM, ANQGSEA. The CDR3 bases are TGCACCTACAGGGGGCAGACAGATACGCAGTATTTT. It specifies CTYRGQTDTQYF.

The rearrangement links TRBV7-3 to TRBJ2-1; TRBD2 agrees at 9 bases. V trimming: 0 bases; J trimming: 5 bases; junction bases outside the gene matches: 2. This CDR3 has 15 amino acids. Germline V gives CDR1 SGHTA, CDR2 FQGTGA. The DNA for the CDR3 is TGTGCCAGCAGCTTAACTAGCGGGAGTAACAATGAGCAGTTCTTC. This codes for CASSLTSGSNNEQFF.

This sequence joins TRBV6-1 and TRBJ2-7; TRBD1 is a possible D gene (5 bases). CDR3 length: 12 amino acids. V was trimmed by 11 bases and J by 1 base, leaving 12 bases between them. From germline, CDR1 is MNHNS and CDR2 SASEGT. CDR3 loop: CAGAEGSYEQYF. The CDR3, as DNA: TGTGCCGGGGCCGAAGGGTCCTACGAGCAGTACTTC.

The J gene is TRBJ2-1, the V gene TRBV19, with 10 bases fitting TRBD1. V was clipped by 4 bases and J by 7 bases; unmatched bases: 7. The CDR3 contains 15 residues. Germline V gene sequence: CDR1 LNHDA, CDR2 SQIVND (reference sequence). DNA for the CDR3: TGTGCCAGTAGTACAGCCGGGACAGGGGCTAATGAGCAGTTCTTC. This codes for CASSTAGTGANEQFF. The full variable domain, its missing parts supplied by reference TRBV19 and TRBJ2-1, is DGGITQSPKYLFRKEGQNVTLSCEQNLNHDAMYWYRQDPGQGLRLIYYSQIVNDFQKGDIAEGYSVSREKKESFPLTVTSAQKNPTAFYLCASSTAGTGANEQFFGPGTRLTVL.

V gene TRBV11-3 combines with J gene TRBJ2-5; TRBD2 matches 9 bases. CDR3 length: 17 amino acids. Unmatched junction bases numbered 9, after V lost 1 base and J lost 3 bases. From germline, CDR1 is SGHNT and CDR2 YENEEA. The CDR3 loop reads CASSLGPEREEKETQYF. For the CDR3, the DNA is TGTGCCAGCAGCTTAGGCCCCGAGCGGGAGGAAAAAGAGACCCAGTACTTC.

The V gene is TRBV28, the J gene TRBJ1-1; 7 bases fit TRBD1. V was pared by 5 bases and J by 10 bases, with 7 bases of the junction left unmatched. CDR3 length: 12 residues. Germline CDR1 and CDR2: MDHEN and SYDVKM. The CDR3, as DNA: TGTGCCAGCAGTCCTACGACAGGGCGAGCTTTCTTT. Protein: CASSPTTGRAFF.

The table lists this clone with a few counts. V usage is TRBV10-3 and J usage is TRBJ1-1, with D unclear. V was pared by 10 bases and J by 0 bases, with 21 bases between. Germline V CDR1 and CDR2: ENHRY, SYGVKD. This CDR3 contains 16 residues. The CDR3 protein is CATAGRAGHMNTEAFF. The DNA of the CDR3 is TGTGCCACCGCTGGTCGGGCAGGCCATATGAACACTGAAGCTTTCTTT.

CDR3 bases: TGTGCCAGCAGCCCCTTCACAGCCGAAGAGACCCAGTACTTC. Protein sequence: CASSPFTAEETQYF. The chain couples TRBV14 to TRBJ2-5; D remains ambiguous. V dropped 4 bases and J dropped 3 bases, with 12 bases sitting between them. The CDR3 totals 14 residues. Germline assignment: CDR1 SGHDN and CDR2 FVKESK.

V gene TRBV10-2 combines with J gene TRBJ1-5; no reliable D call. The V gene lost 0 bases and the J gene lost 6 bases, with 9 bases spanning the gap. This CDR3 region has 14 residues. Germline-derived CDR1 and CDR2 are WSHSY and SAAADI. CDR3 residues: CASSESNTIQPQHF. The CDR3 coding sequence is TGCGCCAGCAGTGAGTCGAATACGATTCAGCCCCAGCATTTT.

The V call is TRBV6-1, the J call TRBJ2-7, with TRBD2 matching 8 bases. This CDR3 is built from 18 residues. Unmatched junction bases numbered 14, after V lost 2 bases and J lost 2 bases. The germline CDR1 and CDR2 sequences are MNHNS and SASEGT. In DNA form, the CDR3 reads TGTGCCAGCAGTGAATCCGTGTGGGGTAGCGGGACTACCTACGAGCAGTACTTC. Protein sequence: CASSESVWGSGTTYEQYF.

V usage is TRBV6-5 and J usage is TRBJ2-2, with TRBD1 matching over 8 bases. Trimming removed 6 bases from V and 6 bases from J; junction bases left unmatched: 9. Germline-derived CDR1 and CDR2 are MNHEY and SVGAGI. This CDR3 spans 15 amino acids. The CDR3 coding sequence is TGTGCCAGCAGCAACCGGGACAGGAGGGCCGGGGAGCTGTTTTTT. Residues: CASSNRDRRAGELFF.

The chain links TRBV4-1 to TRBJ2-2; D is uncertain. The CDR3 is made up of 16 amino acids. In germline, CDR1 is MGHRA, CDR2 YSYEKL. Trimming shortened V by 0 bases and J by 2 bases, and 10 bases separated the two germline ends. This chain's CDR3 is CASSQDQRVNTGELFF. CDR3 bases: TGCGCCAGCAGCCAAGATCAGCGCGTAAACACCGGGGAGCTGTTTTTT.

Written as DNA, the CDR3 is TGTGCCAGCAGTGAAGAAGCGGGAGGGCGAGCAGATACGCAGTATTTT. This codes for CASSEEAGGRADTQYF. J is TRBJ2-3 and V is TRBV6-1, with TRBD2 matching 10 bases. With V trimmed by 1 base and J by 4 bases, 5 bases remained unmatched. The germline CDR1 and CDR2 sequences are MNHNS and SASEGT. This CDR3 has 16 residues.